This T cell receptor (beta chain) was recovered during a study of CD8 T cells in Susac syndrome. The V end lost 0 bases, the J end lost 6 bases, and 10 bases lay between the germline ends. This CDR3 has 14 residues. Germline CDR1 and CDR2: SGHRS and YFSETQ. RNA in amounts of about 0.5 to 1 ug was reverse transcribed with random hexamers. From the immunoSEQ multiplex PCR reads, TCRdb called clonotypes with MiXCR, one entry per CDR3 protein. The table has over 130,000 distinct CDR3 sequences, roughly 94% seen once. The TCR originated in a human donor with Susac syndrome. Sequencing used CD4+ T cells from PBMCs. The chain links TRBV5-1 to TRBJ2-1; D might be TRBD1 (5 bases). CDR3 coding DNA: TGCGCCAGCAGCTTGGCCACCCAGGGCAATGAGCAGTTCTTC. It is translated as CASSLATQGNEQFF.